These 18 T cell receptor beta chains came from one sample sequenced in a study of follicular helper T cells after annual influenza vaccination. Time point denoted: 2015-2016 season, pre-vaccination. TCRdb keeps only in-frame clones here, not all; method: immunoSEQ multiplex PCR. The data show fewer than 15,000 clones, approximately 84% seen once. The sample was CXCR5- memory CD4+ T cells sorted from blood, taken on the day of influenza vaccination. The source of these receptors is an adult who received the influenza vaccine.

Only a few counts were recorded for this clone. The gene calls are TRBV5-1 and TRBJ2-7; D is perhaps TRBD2 (5 bases). The germline CDR1 and CDR2 sequences are SGHRS and YFSETQ. CDR3 size: 13 residues. Trimming pared 0 bases from V and 7 bases from J, leaving 11 bases between. CDR3 nucleotides: TGCGCCAGCAGCTTGGGTTCCGGGGTGGAGCAGTACTTC. This sequence encodes CASSLGSGVEQYF.

This chain joins TRBV5-1 and TRBJ1-2; possible D gene TRBD1, 6 bases. Trimming pared 0 bases from V and 2 bases from J, leaving 8 bases between. The germline V gene encodes CDR1 SGHRS and CDR2 YFSETQ. The CDR3 is made up of 14 amino acids. The CDR3 is CASSLGQANYGYTF. The CDR3 nucleotides read TGCGCCAGCAGCTTGGGACAGGCGAACTATGGCTACACCTTC.

The gene calls are TRBV9 and TRBJ1-2, with D tentatively TRBD1 (5 bases). V lost 3 bases and J 3 bases, leaving 15 bases between the germline ends. The germline gives CDR1 SGDLS, CDR2 YYNGEE. The CDR3 length is 15 residues. This CDR3 is CASSAYGGYDYGYTF. The CDR3 DNA follows: TGTGCCAGCAGCGCCTATGGGGGGTACGACTATGGCTACACCTTC.

V is TRBV5-1 and J is TRBJ2-1, with 8 bases lining up with TRBD1. The CDR3 totals 15 residues. CDR1 and CDR2 (germline): SGHRS, YFSETQ. With 4 bases clipped from V and 2 bases from J, the junction kept 5 bases outside the gene matches. CDR3 sequence reads: CASSTTGGPYNEQFF. The CDR3 nucleotides read TGCGCCAGCAGCACAACAGGGGGGCCCTACAATGAGCAGTTCTTC. The full variable domain, rest sourced from reference TRBV5-1 and TRBJ2-1, is KAGVTQTPRYLIKTRGQQVTLSCSPISGHRSVSWYQQTPGQGLQFLFEYFSETQRNKGNFPGRFSGRQFSNSRSEMNVSTLELGDSALYLCASSTTGGPYNEQFFGPGTRLTVL.

The V and J genes are TRBV21-1 and TRBJ2-1; TRBD1, the table's D call, lacks a check against the DNA. TRBV21-1 is deemed a pseudogene. The CDR3 is 18 residues long. The CDR3 nucleotides read TGTGCCAGCAGCGACCCGGGACAGTCCCGGGTTTTCTACAATGAGCAGTTCTTC. Encoded protein: CASSDPGQSRVFYNEQFF.

The chain joins TRBV5-1 to TRBJ2-2; 8 nucleotides align to TRBD2. The CDR3 consists of 17 residues. Germline loops: CDR1 SGHRS, CDR2 YFSETQ. After removal of 0 bases from V and 3 bases from J, the junction contained 7 bases not matched to a gene. CDR3 in amino acids: CASSLVVAGGDTGELFF. For the CDR3, the DNA is TGCGCCAGCAGCTTGGTCGTTGCGGGGGGCGACACCGGGGAGCTGTTTTTT.

The CDR3 sequence: CASSLVGGMNTEAFF. The CDR3 bases are TGCGCCAGCAGCTTGGTAGGGGGCATGAACACTGAAGCTTTCTTT. The V call is TRBV5-1, the J call TRBJ1-1; 7 nucleotides align to TRBD1. Germline assignment: CDR1 SGHRS and CDR2 YFSETQ. The CDR3 length is 15 residues. Losses at the gene ends were 0 bases for V and 0 bases for J; bases not matched to a gene: 2.

The chain is built from TRBV19 and TRBJ2-1, with D perhaps TRBD2 (6 bases). Germline V gives CDR1 LNHDA, CDR2 SQIVND (reference sequence). This CDR3 is 16 amino acids long. The V and J ends lost 6 bases and 7 bases respectively, with 22 bases between them. This CDR3 is CASRLTHSPAGNEQFF. CDR3 nucleotide sequence: TGTGCCAGTAGGTTAACACACTCCCCGGCGGGGAATGAGCAGTTCTTC.

V and J are TRBV11-2 and TRBJ2-6; D is unclear. The CDR3 is 13 amino acids. Germline CDR1 is SGHAT and CDR2 is FQNNGV. V lost 7 bases, J lost 2 bases, and 6 bases lay in between. The CDR3 nucleotides are TGTGCCAGCAACGTTGCTGGGGCCAACGTCCTGACTTTC. Its translation: CASNVAGANVLTF.

V usage is TRBV12-1 and J usage is TRBJ1-3; no check of the table's D call, TRBD1, against the DNA was made. TRBV12-1 is tagged as a pseudogene. The CDR3 spans 14 residues. In DNA form, the CDR3 reads TGTGCCAGCAGCCCCGGCAGGGTTGGAAACACCATATATTTT. Translation gives CASSPGRVGNTIYF.

This clone has more than one count but fewer than ten. This sequence joins TRBV2 and TRBJ1-2; 7 nucleotides line up with TRBD1. The CDR3 has 15 residues. J was trimmed by 1 base and V by 6 bases; bases with no gene match: 8. From germline, CDR1 is SNHLY and CDR2 FYNNEI. The CDR3 here is CASRTGTSRNYGYTF. CDR3 bases: TGTGCCAGCAGGACAGGGACGTCGCGTAACTATGGCTACACCTTC.

This chain connects TRBV4-1 to TRBJ2-5; 12 positions agree with TRBD2. The V gene end was trimmed by 4 bases and the J gene end by 2 bases; junction bases not matched to a gene: 14. Germline V gives CDR1 MGHRA, CDR2 YSYEKL. This CDR3 has 19 amino acids. CDR3 protein: CASSLTVLAGGPVQETQYF. CDR3 coding DNA: TGCGCCAGCAGCCTAACAGTGCTAGCGGGGGGGCCAGTACAAGAGACCCAGTACTTC.

In this sample, this clone turned up a few times. V gene TRBV18 combines with J gene TRBJ2-6; 8 bases are a match to TRBD1. The CDR3 is 16 residues long. Germline lookup yields CDR1 KGHSH and CDR2 LQKENI. J lost 0 bases, V lost 3 bases, and 1 base had no gene match. The CDR3 DNA reads TGTGCCAGCTCACCTACAGGGGGCTCTGGGGCCAACGTCCTGACTTTC. Translated: CASSPTGGSGANVLTF.

The J gene is TRBJ1-5, the V gene TRBV7-3; 10 nucleotides align to TRBD1. J lost 0 bases, V lost 3 bases, and 5 bases had no gene match. There are 17 residues in the CDR3. The germline CDR1 and CDR2 sequences are SGHTA and FQGTGA. CDR3 nucleotides: TGTGCCAGCAGCTTTCCAGACAGGGGGCATAGCAATCAGCCCCAGCATTTT. Its translation is CASSFPDRGHSNQPQHF. The full variable domain, its missing parts supplied by reference TRBV7-3 and TRBJ1-5, is GAGVSQTPSNKVTEKGKYVELRCDPISGHTALYWYRQSLGQGPEFLIYFQGTGAADDSGLPNDRFFAVRPEGSVSTLKIQRTERGDSAVYLCASSFPDRGHSNQPQHFGDGTRLSIL.

The gene calls are TRBV30 and TRBJ1-3; D call uncertain. V gave up 0 bases and J gave up 2 bases, with 8 bases separating them. The germline gives CDR1 GTSNPN, CDR2 SVGIG (reference sequence). The length of the CDR3 is 14 residues. The CDR3 is CAWSVPYAGNTIYF. The CDR3 DNA is TGTGCCTGGAGTGTTCCGTACGCTGGAAACACCATATATTTT.

The chain carries TRBV2 and TRBJ1-2; possible D gene TRBD1, 5 bases. The CDR3 runs to 13 residues. Per germline, CDR1 SNHLY and CDR2 FYNNEI. V was clipped by 7 bases and J by 8 bases, with 17 bases between them. This CDR3 reads CASTRGEGGGYTF. CDR3 in DNA: TGTGCCAGCACCCGAGGGGAGGGAGGAGGCTACACCTTC.

This sequence joins TRBV10-1 and TRBJ2-5; TRBD2 agrees at 15 bases. The V segment lost 2 bases and the J segment 0 bases; nucleotides outside the gene matches: 10. From germline, CDR1 is WNHNN and CDR2 SYGVQD (reference sequence). The CDR3 is 20 residues long. The CDR3 nucleotides are TGCGCCAGCAGTGAGGCCTTGCGGACTAGCGGGGGGGGCGACCAAGAGACCCAGTACTTC. Protein sequence: CASSEALRTSGGGDQETQYF.

The CDR3 DNA reads as TGTGCCAGCAGTGCGCTAGCCAGGGGCCAAGAGACCCAGTACTTC. Protein: CASSALARGQETQYF. The chain joins TRBV2 to TRBJ2-5, with TRBD1 as a possible D gene (6 bases). The V gene lost 4 bases and the J gene lost 1 base, with 13 bases spanning the gap. The CDR3 is made up of 15 amino acids. CDR1 is SNHLY and CDR2 is FYNNEI in the germline V gene.